Below are 29 T cell receptor beta chains sequenced from a single sample in a study of blood T cells in healthy people across ages. Next came a second PCR, run for roughly 6 to 11 cycles, which used a sample-barcoded 5' primer along with a J-beta primer mix. One entry per CDR3 protein results from TCRdb running MiXCR on the 5' RACE reads. The table shows 450,000 to 700,000 distinct CDR3 sequences, with 27% occurring only once. Sequenced input: blood. These receptors all come from a woman in her seventies in good health.

V is TRBV12-3 or TRBV12-4 and J is TRBJ2-1; D not certain. Trimming pared 2 bases from V and 7 bases from J, leaving 12 bases between. This CDR3 is 14 amino acids long. The CDR3 coding sequence is TGTGCCAGCAGTTTATATTTGGGGTTTAATGAGCAGTTCTTC. Encoded protein: CASSLYLGFNEQFF.

This clonotype was counted between two and nine times. This chain connects TRBV7-8 to TRBJ1-6; D gene unclear. Germline CDR1 SGHVS, CDR2 FQNEAQ. The length of the CDR3 is 15 residues. Between the trimmed V and J ends, which lost 0 bases and 6 bases, there was a span of 9 bases. The CDR3 is CASSLAPRGNSPLHF. The CDR3 bases are TGTGCCAGCAGCTTAGCGCCCCGGGGTAATTCACCCCTCCACTTT. The full variable domain, in which reference TRBV7-8 and TRBJ1-6 provide the parts outside the CDR3, is GAGVSQSPRYKVAKRGQDVALRCDPISGHVSLFWYQQALGQGPEFLTYFQNEAQLDKSGLPSDRFFAERPEGSVSTLKIQRTQQEDSAVYLCASSLAPRGNSPLHFGNGTRLTVT.

The chain combines TRBV20-1 with TRBJ2-5; D unresolved. Germline CDR1 DFQATT, CDR2 SNEGSKA (reference sequence). Trimming took 0 bases from V and 5 from J, leaving 13 bases between them. The CDR3 extends over 14 amino acids. The CDR3 sequence is CSARDLGIWETQYF. CDR3 DNA: TGCAGTGCTAGAGATCTAGGGATCTGGGAGACCCAGTACTTC.

This clonotype showed up just a few times. The chain carries TRBV7-8 and TRBJ2-7; TRBD1 agrees at 9 bases. CDR1 SGHVS and CDR2 FQNEAQ come from the germline V gene. The trim removed 6 bases at V and 4 bases at J, leaving 7 bases unmatched. The CDR3 runs 14 residues. The CDR3 loop reads CASSDGTGRYEQYF. The DNA for the CDR3 is TGTGCCAGCAGTGACGGGACAGGGAGGTACGAGCAGTACTTC.

The CDR3 protein is CASSSSGGPYEQYF. CDR3 in DNA: TGTGCCAGCAGCTCTAGCGGGGGCCCCTACGAGCAGTACTTC. The genes are TRBV7-2 and TRBJ2-5, with 10 bases fitting TRBD2. The J call is doubtful: the DNA matches TRBJ2-7 better. There are 14 residues in the CDR3. CDR1 is SGHTA, CDR2 FQGNSA, per germline.

The chain recombines TRBV7-9 with TRBJ2-1; D not certain. Germline V CDR1 and CDR2: SEHNR, FQNEAQ (reference sequence). This CDR3 has 11 amino acids. Trimming cost V 8 bases and J 10 bases, with 12 bases left between them. DNA of the CDR3: TGTGCCAGCGGAATCCTCCGGGAGCAGTTCTTC. The encoded protein is CASGILREQFF.

This clonotype was recorded a few times. The chain joins TRBV6-2 or TRBV6-3 to TRBJ2-1, with a possible D match to TRBD2 (6 bases). This CDR3 has 12 residues. CDR1 MNHEY and CDR2 SVGEGT come from the germline V gene. Deletions cut 5 bases from V and 8 bases from J, with 10 bases between. The CDR3 protein is CASSPREDEQFF. DNA of the CDR3: TGTGCCAGCAGTCCTAGGGAGGATGAGCAGTTCTTC.

The chain couples TRBV20-1 to TRBJ1-1; perhaps TRBD1 as D (5 bases). Germline values: CDR1 DFQATT, CDR2 SNEGSKA (reference sequence). The V end lost 3 bases, the J end lost 5 bases, and 13 bases lay between the germline ends. The CDR3 runs to 13 residues. CDR3 protein: CSASRGGETEAFF. The DNA for the CDR3 is TGCAGTGCTAGTCGGGGGGGGGAAACTGAAGCTTTCTTT.

J is TRBJ2-1 and V is TRBV30; 9 bases align to TRBD1. CDR1 and CDR2 (germline): GTSNPN, SVGIG (reference sequence). The V segment lost 0 bases and the J segment 4 bases; nucleotides outside the gene matches: 7. CDR3 length: 16 amino acids. CDR3 DNA: TGTGCCTGGAGTGTACTGGGGACAGGGAAATACAATGAGCAGTTCTTC. As protein: CAWSVLGTGKYNEQFF.

This sequence joins TRBV6-6 and TRBJ1-2; D gene unclear. Between the trimmed V and J ends, which lost 5 bases and 1 base, there was a span of 23 bases. CDR3 length: 18 amino acids. CDR1 is MNHNY, CDR2 SVGAGI, per germline (reference sequence). The CDR3 coding sequence is TGTGCCAGCAGTCGCCTTGTTTACGGCCTCGCTGGTAACTATGGCTACACCTTC. This encodes CASSRLVYGLAGNYGYTF.

This clonotype has only a few counts. The chain has TRBV6-2 or TRBV6-3 and TRBJ1-3, with D possibly matching TRBD1 (5 bases). Trimming left V 6 bases short and J 0 bases short, with 33 bases between. This CDR3 comprises 22 residues. In germline, CDR1 is MNHEY, CDR2 SVGEGT. The CDR3 DNA is TGTGCCAGCAGGCCACTCTCAAGGGGACTTTCTACTCTGCGTTACTCTGGAAACACCATATATTTT. Translating it yields CASRPLSRGLSTLRYSGNTIYF.

This clonotype was observed a handful of times. J is TRBJ2-5 and V is TRBV7-6, with unresolved D. The CDR3 length is 12 residues. In germline, CDR1 is SGHVS, CDR2 FNYEAQ. Trimming pared 8 bases from V and 0 bases from J, leaving 7 bases between. The CDR3, as DNA: TGTGCCAGCGGCCCACACCAAGAGACCCAGTACTTC. Residues: CASGPHQETQYF.

This clonotype has only a few counts. This sequence joins TRBV7-2 and TRBJ1-1; the D is unclear. The length of the CDR3 is 14 residues. The germline V gene encodes CDR1 SGHTA and CDR2 FQGNSA. V lost 5 bases and J 8 bases, leaving 18 bases between the germline ends. The CDR3 DNA is TGTGCCAGCAGCCCCCCCGCCCAAAGAGACGAAGCTTTCTTT. It yields the protein CASSPPAQRDEAFF.

This rearrangement joins TRBV7-9 to TRBJ1-4; D gene uncertain. Germline values: CDR1 SEHNR, CDR2 FQNEAQ (reference sequence). The CDR3 length is 15 residues. V was pared by 3 bases and J by 3 bases, with 11 bases between. The CDR3 protein is CASSFRRAANEKLFF. CDR3 DNA sequence: TGTGCCAGCAGCTTTAGGAGGGCGGCTAATGAAAAACTGTTTTTT.

This clonotype has just a few counts. The chain has TRBV11-2 and TRBJ2-5, with TRBD2 identical over 10 bases. Gene TRBJ2-1 matches the end of the DNA better, so the J call may be wrong. The CDR3 spans 14 residues. The germline CDR1 and CDR2 sequences are SGHAT and FQNNGV. CDR3 residues: CASSSSGGAAEQFF. As DNA, the CDR3 is TGTGCCAGCAGCTCAAGCGGGGGGGCAGCGGAGCAGTTCTTC.

This clonotype has more than one count but fewer than ten. The chain recombines TRBV18 with TRBJ1-3; D perhaps matches TRBD1 (5 bases). The V end lost 8 bases, the J end lost 1 base, and 18 bases lay between the germline ends. The V gene's germline CDR1 is KGHSH and CDR2 LQKENI. The CDR3 contains 16 residues. The CDR3 nucleotides are TGTGCCAGCACGGAGTCGGCCGCAGGGTCTGGAAACACCATATATTTT. Its translation: CASTESAAGSGNTIYF. The full variable domain, with the rest looked up from reference TRBV18 and TRBJ1-3, is NAGVMQNPRHLVRRRGQEARLRCSPMKGHSHVYWYRQLPEEGLKFMVYLQKENIIDESGMPKERFSAEFPKEGPSILRIQQVVRGDSAAYFCASTESAAGSGNTIYFGEGSWLTVV.

This sequence joins TRBV20-1 and TRBJ2-1, with 12 bases that match TRBD2. The CDR3 loop spans 16 amino acids. After removal of 2 bases from V and 5 bases from J, the junction contained 7 bases not matched to a gene. Germline CDR1 DFQATT, CDR2 SNEGSKA (reference sequence). The CDR3 DNA is TGCAGTGCTAGAAAACTAGCGGGGGGACTAAACAATGAGCAGTTCTTC. Translation: CSARKLAGGLNNEQFF.

The table lists this clonotype with a few counts. V and J are TRBV20-1 and TRBJ1-4; 7 positions agree with TRBD1. CDR1 is DFQATT and CDR2 is SNEGSKA in the germline V gene (reference sequence). The CDR3 runs 15 residues. V was clipped by 0 bases and J by 6 bases; unmatched bases: 7. CDR3 DNA sequence: TGCAGTGCTAGAGATGAGGGGGCGGCAGATGAAAAACTGTTTTTT. This sequence encodes CSARDEGAADEKLFF.

The rearrangement uses TRBV7-2 and TRBJ1-5; D is ambiguous. With 1 base removed from V and 5 bases from J, the gap between germline ends came to 6 bases. This CDR3 has 13 amino acids. Germline loops: CDR1 SGHTA, CDR2 FQGNSA. CDR3 region: CASSLEFHQPQHF. The CDR3, as DNA: TGTGCCAGCAGCTTAGAATTTCATCAGCCCCAGCATTTT.

This clonotype was recorded a few times. The chain recombines TRBV14 with TRBJ2-2; D remains unclear. The CDR3 loop spans 13 amino acids. Per germline, CDR1 SGHDN and CDR2 FVKESK. Trimming removed 0 bases at V and 5 bases at J, with 4 bases between. CDR3 amino acids: CASSQELTGELFF. The CDR3 bases are TGTGCCAGCAGCCAAGAACTAACCGGGGAGCTGTTTTTT.

The genes are TRBV27 and TRBJ2-7; maybe TRBD1 (5 bases). CDR1 is MNHEY, CDR2 SMNVEV, per germline (reference sequence). Trimming pared 3 bases from V and 0 bases from J, leaving 15 bases between. This CDR3 is built from 16 residues. DNA of the CDR3: TGTGCCAGCAGTTTCTCCAGGGTCTACAGCTCCTACGAGCAGTACTTC. Protein sequence: CASSFSRVYSSYEQYF.

The sample holds a few counts of this clonotype. This chain links TRBV4-3 with TRBJ2-3; 8 bases align to TRBD2. Germline CDR1 is LGHNA and CDR2 is YSLEER. The CDR3 is 14 amino acids. The junction had 5 bases not matched to a gene; V was cut back by 4 bases and J by 5 bases. CDR3 region: CASSPRGGQDTQYF. CDR3 in DNA: TGCGCCAGCAGCCCTCGGGGGGGACAAGATACGCAGTATTTT.

This clonotype has a handful of counts. J is TRBJ1-5 and V is TRBV9; D may be TRBD1 (5 bases). Germline lookup yields CDR1 SGDLS and CDR2 YYNGEE. The V and J ends lost 0 bases and 7 bases respectively, with 14 bases between them. There are 15 residues in the CDR3. CDR3 amino acids: CASSVGYGGGQPQHF. CDR3 in DNA: TGTGCCAGCAGCGTAGGGTATGGGGGAGGGCAGCCCCAGCATTTT.

The chain joins TRBV20-1 to TRBJ2-5, with D unresolved. The J call may not be correct, given that the DNA end is closer to TRBJ2-7. The germline V gene encodes CDR1 DFQATT and CDR2 SNEGSKA (reference sequence). The CDR3 covers 17 residues. The CDR3 reads CSARGRRSERSPYEQYF. The CDR3 region has the DNA TGCAGTGCTAGAGGGCGCCGGTCCGAGCGATCACCCTACGAGCAGTACTTC.

This clonotype has a handful of counts. DNA for the CDR3: TGTGCCAGCAGTCTCGGGACAGTTTCCGGGGAGCTGTTTTTT. It encodes CASSLGTVSGELFF. This chain links TRBV12-3 or TRBV12-4 with TRBJ2-2, with 7 bases identical to TRBD1. V shed 5 bases, J shed 6 bases, and the junction held 6 bases outside the gene matches. This CDR3 has 14 residues.

The chain joins TRBV5-5 to TRBJ2-3, with 8 bases matching TRBD2. Per the germline V gene, CDR1 is SGHKS and CDR2 is YYEKEE (reference sequence). Losses at the gene ends were 1 base for V and 0 bases for J; bases not matched to a gene: 10. The CDR3 is 18 residues long. CDR3 in amino acids: CASSLWRGGGSSTDTQYF. DNA of the CDR3: TGTGCCAGCAGCTTGTGGAGGGGCGGGGGGTCGAGCACAGATACGCAGTATTTT.

The chain joins TRBV7-9 to TRBJ2-3, with 8 bases that match TRBD2. The CDR3 contains 17 residues. Germline V gene sequence: CDR1 SEHNR, CDR2 FQNEAQ (reference sequence). V trimming: 0 bases; J trimming: 2 bases; junction bases outside the gene matches: 7. CDR3 region: CASSLAPTSVNTDTQYF. As DNA, the CDR3 is TGTGCCAGCAGCTTAGCCCCGACTAGCGTCAACACAGATACGCAGTATTTT.

The gene calls are TRBV7-9 and TRBJ2-7, with no clear D. Per germline, CDR1 SEHNR and CDR2 FQNEAQ (reference sequence). The CDR3 consists of 12 residues. The V end was cut by 5 bases, the J end by 6 bases, with 11 bases between. The CDR3 spells CASSLENGEQYF. CDR3 in DNA: TGTGCCAGCAGCCTAGAGAATGGCGAGCAGTACTTC.

The chain carries TRBV7-2 and TRBJ1-6; D is unclear. The CDR3 has 15 amino acids. V lost 3 bases and J lost 1, with 7 bases in between. Germline CDR1 reads SGHTA; CDR2 reads FQGNSA. CDR3 coding DNA: TGTGCCAGCAGCTTGGCAGGTTCCTATAATTCACCCCTCCACTTT. The encoded protein is CASSLAGSYNSPLHF.